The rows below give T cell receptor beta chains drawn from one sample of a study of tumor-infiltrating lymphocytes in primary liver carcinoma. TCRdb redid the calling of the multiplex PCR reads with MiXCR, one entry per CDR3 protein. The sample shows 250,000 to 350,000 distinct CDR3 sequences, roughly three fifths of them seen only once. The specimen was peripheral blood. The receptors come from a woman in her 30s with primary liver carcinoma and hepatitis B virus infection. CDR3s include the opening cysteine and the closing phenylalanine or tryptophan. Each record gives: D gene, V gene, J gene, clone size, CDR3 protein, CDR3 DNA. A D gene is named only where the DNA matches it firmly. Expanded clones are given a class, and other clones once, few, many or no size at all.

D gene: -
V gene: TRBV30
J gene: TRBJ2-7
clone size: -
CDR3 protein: CAWSLSLEQYF
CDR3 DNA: TGTGCCTGGAGCCTCAGCCTCGAGCAGTACTTC

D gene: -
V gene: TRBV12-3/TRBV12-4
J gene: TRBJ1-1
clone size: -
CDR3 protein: CASSCTGNTEAFF
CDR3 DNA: TGTGCCAGCAGTTGTACAGGGAACACTGAAGCTTTCTTT

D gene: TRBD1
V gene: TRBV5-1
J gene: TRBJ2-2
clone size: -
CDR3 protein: CASSRSGQVDTGELFF
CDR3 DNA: TGCGCCAGCAGCCGATCTGGACAGGTCGACACCGGGGAGCTGTTTTTT

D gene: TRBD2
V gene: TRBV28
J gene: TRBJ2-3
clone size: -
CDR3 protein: CASSSQALAGMGDTQYF
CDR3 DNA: TGTGCCAGCAGTTCCCAGGCCTTAGCGGGAATGGGGGATACGCAGTATTTT

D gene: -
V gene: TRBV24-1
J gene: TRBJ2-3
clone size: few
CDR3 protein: CATARSTDTQYF
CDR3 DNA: TGTGCCACCGCCCGGAGCACAGATACGCAGTATTTT

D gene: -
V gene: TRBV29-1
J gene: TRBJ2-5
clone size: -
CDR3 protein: CSVEEETQYF
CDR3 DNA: TGCAGCGTTGAAGAAGAGACCCAGTACTTC

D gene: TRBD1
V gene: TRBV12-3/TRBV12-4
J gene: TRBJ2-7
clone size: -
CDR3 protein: CASSPRTGTSEQYF
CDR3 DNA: TGCGCCAGCAGCCCACGGACAGGGACGAGCGAGCAGTACTTC

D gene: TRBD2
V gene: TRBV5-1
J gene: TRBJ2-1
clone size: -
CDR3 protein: CASSLMTSSGAYNEQFF
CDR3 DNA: TGCGCCAGCAGCTTGATGACTTCGAGCGGGGCTTACAATGAGCAGTTCTTC

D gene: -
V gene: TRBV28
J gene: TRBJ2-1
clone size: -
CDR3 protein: CASSLWVDEQFF
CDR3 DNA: TGTGCTAGCAGTTTATGGGTCGATGAGCAGTTCTTC

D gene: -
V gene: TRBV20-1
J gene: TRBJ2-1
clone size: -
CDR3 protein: CSARDLQKQFF
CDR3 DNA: TGCAGTGCTAGAGATCTACAAAAGCAGTTCTTC

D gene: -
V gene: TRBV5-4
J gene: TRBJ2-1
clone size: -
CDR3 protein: CASQGEGLGEQFF
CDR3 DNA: TGTGCCAGCCAGGGGGAGGGCCTCGGGGAGCAGTTCTTC

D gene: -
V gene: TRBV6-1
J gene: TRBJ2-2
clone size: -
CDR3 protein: CASSEIGPSALNTGELFF
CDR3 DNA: TGTGCCAGCAGTGAAATTGGGCCTAGCGCCTTGAACACCGGGGAGCTGTTTTTT

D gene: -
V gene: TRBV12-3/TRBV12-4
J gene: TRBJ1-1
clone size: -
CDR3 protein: CASSPPGHHEAFF
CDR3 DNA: TGTGCCAGCAGTCCCCCGGGACATCATGAAGCTTTCTTT

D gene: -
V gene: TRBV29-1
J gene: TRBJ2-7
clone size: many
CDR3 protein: CPGLGELRSYEQYF
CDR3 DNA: TGCCCCGGGCTGGGGGAGCTGCGCTCCTACGAGCAGTACTTC